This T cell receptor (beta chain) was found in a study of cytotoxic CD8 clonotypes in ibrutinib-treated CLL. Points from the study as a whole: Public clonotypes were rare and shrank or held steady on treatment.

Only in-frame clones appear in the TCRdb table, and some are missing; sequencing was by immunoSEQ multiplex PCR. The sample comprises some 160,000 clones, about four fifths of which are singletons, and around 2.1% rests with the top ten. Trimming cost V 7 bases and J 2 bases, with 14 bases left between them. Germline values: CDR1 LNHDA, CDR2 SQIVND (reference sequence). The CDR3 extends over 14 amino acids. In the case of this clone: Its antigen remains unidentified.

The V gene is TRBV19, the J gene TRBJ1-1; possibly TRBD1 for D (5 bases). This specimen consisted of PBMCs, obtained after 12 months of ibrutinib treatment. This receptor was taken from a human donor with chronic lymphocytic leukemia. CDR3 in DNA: TGTGCCAGTAAGGAACAGGCCACAAACACTGAAGCTTTCTTT. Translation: CASKEQATNTEAFF.